These 16 T cell receptor beta chains were all obtained from the same sample, sequenced in a study of T cell responses to AZD1222 COVID-19 vaccine. The repertoire was sequenced with immunoSEQ multiplex PCR; TCRdb's copy has only in-frame clones and lacks some. The repertoire holds approximately 110,000 clones, with roughly nine tenths as singletons. The source was peripheral blood, collected on day 0 of AZD1222 vaccination. The receptors were sampled from an adult in good health.

This chain connects TRBV18 to TRBJ1-5; D unresolved. Germline V gene data show CDR1 as KGHSH and CDR2 as LQKENI. The CDR3 spans 14 residues. With 3 bases removed from V and 0 bases from J, the gap between germline ends came to 6 bases. CDR3 nucleotide sequence: TGTGCCAGCTCACCCCCCACTAGCAATCAGCCCCAGCATTTT. Translating gives CASSPPTSNQPQHF. Together with reference TRBV18 and TRBJ1-5, the CDR3 gives the full variable domain: NAGVMQNPRHLVRRRGQEARLRCSPMKGHSHVYWYRQLPEEGLKFMVYLQKENIIDESGMPKERFSAEFPKEGPSILRIQQVVRGDSAAYFCASSPPTSNQPQHFGDGTRLSIL.

This chain links TRBV7-8 with TRBJ1-5; D is unclear. The germline CDR1 and CDR2 sequences are SGHVS and FQNEAQ. The CDR3 is made up of 13 amino acids. V was clipped by 1 base and J by 5 bases, with 6 bases between them. CDR3 residues: CASSLGPDQPQHF. DNA of the CDR3: TGTGCCAGCAGCTTAGGTCCTGATCAGCCCCAGCATTTT. Drawing the rest from reference TRBV7-8 and TRBJ1-5, the complete variable domain is GAGVSQSPRYKVAKRGQDVALRCDPISGHVSLFWYQQALGQGPEFLTYFQNEAQLDKSGLPSDRFFAERPEGSVSTLKIQRTQQEDSAVYLCASSLGPDQPQHFGDGTRLSIL.

The chain recombines TRBV9 with TRBJ2-1; TRBD1 is a possible D gene (5 bases). V lost 0 bases and J 2 bases, leaving 9 bases between the germline ends. This CDR3 region has 15 residues. Germline V gives CDR1 SGDLS, CDR2 YYNGEE. CDR3 region: CASSVVGEPYNEQFF. As DNA, the CDR3 is TGTGCCAGCAGCGTAGTAGGGGAACCCTACAATGAGCAGTTCTTC.

This rearrangement joins TRBV5-1 to TRBJ1-3; no clear D gene. V was pared by 0 bases and J by 0 bases, with 7 bases between. CDR1 is SGHRS, CDR2 YFSETQ, per germline. CDR3 length: 15 amino acids. The CDR3 nucleotides are TGCGCCAGCAGCTTGGACATCAACTCTGGAAACACCATATATTTT. Translating it yields CASSLDINSGNTIYF.

The rearrangement joins TRBV6-5 to TRBJ2-3; D not certain. Germline V gene sequence: CDR1 MNHEY, CDR2 SVGAGI. This CDR3 spans 13 amino acids. With 7 bases removed from V and 0 bases from J, the gap between germline ends came to 8 bases. The CDR3, as DNA: TGTGCCAGCACGGACGGGAGCACAGATACGCAGTATTTT. It specifies CASTDGSTDTQYF.

The rearrangement links TRBV7-6 to TRBJ2-5; TRBD2 matches 9 bases. Germline-derived CDR1 and CDR2 are SGHVS and FNYEAQ. The CDR3 extends over 13 amino acids. With 8 bases clipped from V and 2 bases from J, the junction kept 3 bases outside the gene matches. CDR3 sequence: CASSGLAQETQYF. The CDR3, as DNA: TGTGCCAGCTCGGGACTAGCACAAGAGACCCAGTACTTC.

CDR3 sequence: CASSRFTAGPNTEAFF. The CDR3 nucleotides read TGTGCCAGCAGCCGATTTACTGCAGGACCAAACACTGAAGCTTTCTTT. The J gene is TRBJ1-1, the V gene TRBV5-4, with D uncertain. The V end lost 4 bases, the J end lost 2 bases, and 18 bases lay between the germline ends. The germline V gene has CDR1 SGHNT and CDR2 YYREEE (reference sequence). The CDR3 contains 16 residues.

The chain is built from TRBV3-1 (or the pseudogene TRBV3-2) and TRBJ1-6; D uncertain. Trimming removed 6 bases from V and 7 bases from J, with 10 bases in between. There are 13 residues in the CDR3. Germline CDR1 and CDR2: LGHDT and YNNKEL (reference sequence). The CDR3 sequence is CASREDLNSPLHF. The CDR3 DNA follows: TGTGCCAGCAGGGAAGACCTAAATTCACCCCTCCACTTT.

About this clone: A read error may account for a junction end that differs from germline. The V and J genes are TRBV5-6 and TRBJ2-5, with 9 positions matching TRBD2. CDR1 is SGHDT, CDR2 YYEEEE, per germline. The CDR3 has 14 amino acids. DNA of the CDR3: TGTGCCAGCAGCTGGACTAGCGTTCAAGAGATCCAGTACTTC. Protein sequence: CASSWTSVQEIQYF.

The rearrangement joins TRBV12-5 to TRBJ2-7; D is unresolved. The germline V gene has CDR1 LGHNT and CDR2 FRNRAP. The CDR3 has 11 amino acids. Trimming stripped 5 bases from V and 5 bases from J, with 7 bases between. The CDR3 is CASGPFHEQYF. The CDR3 nucleotides read TGTGCTAGTGGTCCCTTCCACGAGCAGTACTTC.

The V and J genes are TRBV4-2 and TRBJ1-1, with D maybe TRBD1 (6 bases). The germline V gene has CDR1 LGHNA and CDR2 YNFKEQ. V lost 4 bases to trimming and J lost 0 bases, with 9 bases between them. The CDR3 consists of 14 residues. The CDR3 spells CASSLQGLNTEAFF. CDR3 sequence (DNA): TGTGCCAGCAGCCTACAGGGATTGAACACTGAAGCTTTCTTT.

As concerns this clone: One junction end does not reproduce the germline sequence, and a read error may be involved. CDR3 region: CASSFAVAGPYRYTF. CDR3 in DNA: TGCGCCAGCAGCTTCGCGGTTGCAGGTCCCTATCGCTACACCTTC. This sequence joins TRBV5-1 and TRBJ1-2; D is undetermined. This CDR3 has 15 amino acids. The germline CDR1 and CDR2 sequences are SGHRS and YFSETQ.

The chain's CDR3 is CASSLDVTGVYEQFF. The DNA for the CDR3 is TGCGCCAGCAGCTTGGATGTGACAGGAGTCTATGAGCAGTTCTTC. The chain carries TRBV5-1 and TRBJ2-1; possible D gene TRBD1, 6 bases. Trimming cost V 0 bases and J 8 bases, with 15 bases left between them. Germline lookup yields CDR1 SGHRS and CDR2 YFSETQ. The CDR3 contains 15 residues.

The J gene is TRBJ1-2, the V gene TRBV2; D is perhaps TRBD1 (5 bases). The CDR3 is made up of 15 amino acids. The germline V gene encodes CDR1 SNHLY and CDR2 FYNNEI. Trimming shortened V by 1 base and J by 7 bases, and 16 bases separated the two germline ends. CDR3 residues: CASSEDRGALSGYTF. CDR3 bases: TGTGCCAGCAGTGAAGATCGAGGGGCTCTCTCTGGCTACACCTTC.

The V call is TRBV7-9, the J call TRBJ1-1; no clear D. The CDR3 extends over 12 amino acids. V dropped 3 bases and J dropped 1 base, with 3 bases sitting between them. CDR1 and CDR2 (germline): SEHNR, FQNEAQ (reference sequence). CDR3 region: CASSFQNTEAFF. DNA of the CDR3: TGTGCCAGCAGCTTTCAGAACACTGAAGCTTTCTTT.

The chain uses TRBV7-9 and TRBJ1-1; 9 bases are shared with TRBD1. In germline, CDR1 is SEHNR, CDR2 FQNEAQ (reference sequence). J lost 5 bases, V lost 0 bases, and 4 bases had no gene match. The CDR3 extends over 15 amino acids. CDR3: CASSLAGQGWTEAFF. In nucleotides, the CDR3 is TGTGCCAGCAGCTTAGCGGGACAGGGCTGGACTGAAGCTTTCTTT. The whole variable domain, filled in from reference TRBV7-9 and TRBJ1-1, reads DTGVSQNPRHKITKRGQNVTFRCDPISEHNRLYWYRQTLGQGPEFLTYFQNEAQLEKSRLLSDRFSAERPKGSFSTLEIQRTEQGDSAMYLCASSLAGQGWTEAFFGQGTRLTVV.